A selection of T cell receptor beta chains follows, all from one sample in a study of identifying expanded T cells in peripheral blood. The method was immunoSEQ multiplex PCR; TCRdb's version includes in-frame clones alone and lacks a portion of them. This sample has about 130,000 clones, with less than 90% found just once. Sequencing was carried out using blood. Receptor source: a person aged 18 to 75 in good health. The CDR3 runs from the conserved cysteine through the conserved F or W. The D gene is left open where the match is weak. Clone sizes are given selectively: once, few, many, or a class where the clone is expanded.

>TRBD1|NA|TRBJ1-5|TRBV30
TGTGCCTGGAGTAAGACAGGGCGCAATCAGCCCCAGCATTTT
CAWSKTGRNQPQHF
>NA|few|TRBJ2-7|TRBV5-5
TGTGCCAGCAGCTTGGCAGTCGGGGATAGCTCCTACGAGCAGTACTTC
CASSLAVGDSSYEQYF
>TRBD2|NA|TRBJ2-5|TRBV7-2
TGTGCCAGCAAAACTAGCGGGCTCCAAGAGACCCAGTACTTC
CASKTSGLQETQYF
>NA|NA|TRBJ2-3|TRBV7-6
TGTGCCAGCAGCTTAGGGTGGGCAGATACGCAGTATTTT
CASSLGWADTQYF
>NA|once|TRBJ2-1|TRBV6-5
TGTGCCAGCAGTTACTCAAGGGATGAGCAGTTCTTC
CASSYSRDEQFF
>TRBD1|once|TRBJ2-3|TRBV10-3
TGTGCCATCAGTGAGTCGAGAGGGGGCAGAGATACGCAGTATTTT
CAISESRGGRDTQYF
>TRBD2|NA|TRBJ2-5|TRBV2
TGTGCCAGCCCTCCTAGACTAGCGGGAGTGTTAGAGACCCAGTACTTC
CASPPRLAGVLETQYF
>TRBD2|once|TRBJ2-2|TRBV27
TGTGCCAGCAGTTTATCACCAAGGTGGCTAGCGGGAGGCTCCGGGGAGCTGTTTTTT
CASSLSPRWLAGGSGELFF
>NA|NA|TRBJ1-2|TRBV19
TGTGCCAGTACGCCAGGCCAACCTGATGGCTACACCTTC
CASTPGQPDGYTF
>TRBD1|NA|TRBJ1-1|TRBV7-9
TGTGCCAGCAGTATAATCAGGGGGCTGGACACTGAAGCTTTCTTT
CASSIIRGLDTEAFF
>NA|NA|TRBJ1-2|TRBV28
TGTGCCAGCACTTCGACCGAGGAGTATGGCTACACCTTC
CASTSTEEYGYTF
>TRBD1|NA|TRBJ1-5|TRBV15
TGTGCCACCAGCAGCCCCTTAGGACAGGGGATTGATCAGCCCCAGCATTTT
CATSSPLGQGIDQPQHF
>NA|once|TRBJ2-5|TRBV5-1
TGCGCCAGCAGCTTGGGAGGGGGCCAAGAGACCCAGTACTTC
CASSLGGGQETQYF
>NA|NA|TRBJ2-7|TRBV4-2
TGTGCCAGCAGCCAAGAGATAGACAGTACCTACGAGCAGTACTTC
CASSQEIDSTYEQYF
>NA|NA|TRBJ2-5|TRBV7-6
TGTGCCAGCAGCTTAGTGGCGGCCAGGGGCTTTCAAGAGACCCAGTACTTC
CASSLVAARGFQETQYF
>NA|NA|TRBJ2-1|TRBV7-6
TGTGCCAGCAGCTCAGGATCGACCTACAATGAGCAGTTCTTC
CASSSGSTYNEQFF
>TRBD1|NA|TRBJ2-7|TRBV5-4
TGTGCCAGCAGCTTGGCTCTCTCGGGACAGGGGGCCGAGCAGTACTTC
CASSLALSGQGAEQYF
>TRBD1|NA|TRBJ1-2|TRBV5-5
TGTGCCAGCAGCCACTCGGACAGGGTCAATGGCTACACCTTC
CASSHSDRVNGYTF
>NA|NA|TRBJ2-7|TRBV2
TGTGCCAGCAGTGAGGGGCAGGCGGGGGAGCAGTACTTC
CASSEGQAGEQYF
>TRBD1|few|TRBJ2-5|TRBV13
TGTGCCAGCAGCACCAGACAGGGAGAGACCCAGTACTTC
CASSTRQGETQYF
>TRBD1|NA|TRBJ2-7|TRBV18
TGTGCCAGCTCACCGGACAGGGCCTACGAGCAGTACTTC
CASSPDRAYEQYF
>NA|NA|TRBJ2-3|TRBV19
TGTGCCAGTAGTATATCTCCAAGGAGAGATACGCAGTATTTT
CASSISPRRDTQYF
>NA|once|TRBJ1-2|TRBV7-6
TGTGCCAGCAGCCCAGGCCCCACGCGACAGACCTCTAACTATGGCTACACCTTC
CASSPGPTRQTSNYGYTF
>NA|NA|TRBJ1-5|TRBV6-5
TGTGCCAGCAGTGAGACCAGGGGCAATCAGCCCCAGCATTTT
CASSETRGNQPQHF
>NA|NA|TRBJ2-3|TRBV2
TGTGCCAGCCCCCCGGGGCTAGCGAACACAGATACGCAGTATTTT
CASPPGLANTDTQYF
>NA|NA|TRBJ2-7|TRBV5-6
TGTGCCAGCAGCAAGAGGGACGGCTACGAGCAGTACTTC
CASSKRDGYEQYF
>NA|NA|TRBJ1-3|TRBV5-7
TGCGCCAGCAGCTTGGAATGGGGTGGTTCTGGAAACACCATATATTTT
CASSLEWGGSGNTIYF
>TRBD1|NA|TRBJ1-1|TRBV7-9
TGTGCCAGCAGCCTCTCTGGACAGGGGTTCCCTGAAGCTTTCTTT
CASSLSGQGFPEAFF
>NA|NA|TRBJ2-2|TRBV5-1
TGCGCCAGCAGCTTGGACCAGGGCGGCACCGGGGAGCTGTTTTTT
CASSLDQGGTGELFF
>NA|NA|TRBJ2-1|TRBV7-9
TGTGCCAGCAGCTTAGAGGTCAATGAGCAGTTCTTC
CASSLEVNEQFF
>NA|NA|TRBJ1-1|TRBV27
TGTGCCAGCACTCCCGGGAAGCAGGGGCTAGCTTTCTTT
CASTPGKQGLAFF
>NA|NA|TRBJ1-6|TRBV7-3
TGTGCCAGCAGCTTGTCGGGGGGAAATTCACCCCTCCACTTT
CASSLSGGNSPLHF
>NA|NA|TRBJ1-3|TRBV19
TGTGCCAGTAGTACCCCCCGGAGGGGGGCTGGAAACACCATATATTTT
CASSTPRRGAGNTIYF
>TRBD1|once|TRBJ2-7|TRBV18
TGTGCCAGCTCATCTGGACAGGGTATATACGAGCAGTACTTC
CASSSGQGIYEQYF
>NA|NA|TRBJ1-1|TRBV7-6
TGTGCCAGCAGCACCCCCAACCGGGGTGGCGGGCGAGGCACTGAAGCTTTCTTT
CASSTPNRGGGRGTEAFF
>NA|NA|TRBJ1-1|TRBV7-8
TGTGCCAGCAGCTCGCCTAATCGATCGACTTTTTCGAACACTGAAGCTTTCTTT
CASSSPNRSTFSNTEAFF
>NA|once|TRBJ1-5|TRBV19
TGTGCCAGTAGTATAGATGGATATCAGCCCCAGCATTTT
CASSIDGYQPQHF
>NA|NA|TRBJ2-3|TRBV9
TGTGCCAGCAGTCCCGGACGGGCGAGCGATACGCAGTATTTT
CASSPGRASDTQYF
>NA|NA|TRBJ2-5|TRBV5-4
TGTGCCAGCAGCTTCACGAGCTCCCAAGAGACCCAGTACTTC
CASSFTSSQETQYF
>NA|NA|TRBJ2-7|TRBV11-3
TGTGCCAGCAGCTTGGGGCCAGGGAGCGAGCAGTACTTC
CASSLGPGSEQYF
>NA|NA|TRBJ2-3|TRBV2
TGTGCCAGCAAGACTACCGGCGGGACAGATACGCAGTATTTT
CASKTTGGTDTQYF
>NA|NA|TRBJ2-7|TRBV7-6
TGTGCCAGCAGCTTAGATATAGGGAGAGACGAGCAGTACTTC
CASSLDIGRDEQYF